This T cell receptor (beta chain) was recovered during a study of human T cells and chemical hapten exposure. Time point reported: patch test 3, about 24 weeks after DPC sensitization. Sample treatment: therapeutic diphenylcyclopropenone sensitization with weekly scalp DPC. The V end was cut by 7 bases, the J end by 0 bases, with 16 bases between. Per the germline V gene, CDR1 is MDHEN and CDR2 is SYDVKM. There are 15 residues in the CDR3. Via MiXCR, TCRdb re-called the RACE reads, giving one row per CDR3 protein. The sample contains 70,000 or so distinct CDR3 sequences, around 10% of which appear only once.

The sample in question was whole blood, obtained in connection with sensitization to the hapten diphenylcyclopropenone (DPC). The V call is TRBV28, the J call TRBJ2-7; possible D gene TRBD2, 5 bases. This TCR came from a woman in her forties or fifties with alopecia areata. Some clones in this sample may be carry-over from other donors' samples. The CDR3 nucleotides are TGTGCCAGCACCTTGCAATTGGACTTCTCCTACGAGCAGTACTTC. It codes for CASTLQLDFSYEQYF.